Listed here are 4 T cell receptor beta chains from one sample, sequenced in a study of T cell repertoires in cytomegalovirus infection (dated by TCRdb to 2018 to 2020). The sequencer was an Illumina HiSeq 1500. TCRdb reran the public reads through fastp at Q25 and MiXCR, keeping productive beta chains. Rows merge per CDR3 protein into single entries with the most common DNA and genes. Within this sample are some 920,000 distinct CDR3 sequences, with under 40% of them counted one time only. The ten biggest clones cover about an eighth of the sample. No antigen has been identified for these receptors. The intended sense of this specimen's treatment or condition label: in vitro stimulation with specific CMV peptide epitopes to enrich CMV-specific T cells. The sequencing used cultured CD8+ T cells from PBMCs, collected from culture after CMV antigen stimulation. Receptor source: a human donor in good health (CMV status not recorded). Some clones in this sample may be carry-over from other donors' samples.

The CDR3 protein is CASSPVDWGETLGGELFF. CDR3 in DNA: TGTGCCAGCAGCCCAGTCGATTGGGGGGAGACCCTCGGCGGGGAGCTGTTTTTT. J is TRBJ2-2 and V is TRBV7-9; TRBD2 is a possible D gene (6 bases). The CDR3 runs 18 residues. V lost 5 bases and J lost 7, with 26 bases in between. CDR1 and CDR2 (germline): SEHNR, FQNEAQ (reference sequence).

The genes are TRBV20-1 and TRBJ1-1; no reliable D call. The V end lost 0 bases, the J end lost 1 base, and 0 bases lay between the germline ends. Germline values: CDR1 DFQATT, CDR2 SNEGSKA (reference sequence). The CDR3 totals 11 residues. The DNA for the CDR3 is TGCAGTGCTAGAGAGAACACTGAAGCTTTCTTT. Amino acid sequence: CSARENTEAFF.

This clonotype was seen more than once but under ten times. This chain connects TRBV4-1 to TRBJ2-2, with TRBD1 identical over 8 bases. Germline-derived CDR1 and CDR2 are MGHRA and YSYEKL. The V segment lost 4 bases and the J segment 1 base; nucleotides outside the gene matches: 5. The CDR3 spans 16 residues. CDR3 sequence (DNA): TGCGCCAGCAGCCTTCGGACAGGGATGAACACCGGGGAGCTGTTTTTT. Protein sequence: CASSLRTGMNTGELFF.

This clonotype appeared many times. The J gene is TRBJ2-3, the V gene TRBV12-3 or TRBV12-4, with D maybe TRBD2 (5 bases). CDR3 size: 16 residues. The V end was cut by 3 bases, the J end by 4 bases, with 17 bases between. DNA of the CDR3: TGTGCCAGCAGTTTCCCCGTGAGGGATCGGGCAGATACGCAGTATTTT. Amino acids: CASSFPVRDRADTQYF.